These 16 T cell receptor beta chains were all obtained from the same sample, sequenced in a study of T cell clusters in autoimmune cytopenias (dated by TCRdb to the late 2010s). For sequencing, an Illumina MiSeq was employed. TRB rearrangements were amplified by multiplex PCR following a touch-down protocol, with the TRB-A and TRB-B primer pools mixed in one tube. Following reprocessing of the reads by TCRdb, the data hold one row per CDR3 protein sequence and no DNA is available. The table held for this sample gives under 15,000 distinct CDR3 sequences. About 3% of the sample goes to the ten largest clones. For each sample, TRB amplification used approximately 260 ng of peripheral blood genomic DNA, equal to some 35,000 genome equivalents. The sample comprised peripheral blood. Receptors were obtained from a human donor with an autoimmune cytopenia or autoimmune hepatitis (not recorded which).

The V call is TRBV10-3, the J call TRBJ2-1; without DNA, the TCRdb call of TRBD1 cannot be checked. This CDR3 comprises 14 residues. Looked up from germline, CDR1 is ENHRY and CDR2 is SYGVKD. CDR3: CAINPGQELNEQFF.

This CDR3 is CASSPGWGSEQYF. The gene calls are TRBV27 and TRBJ2-7; the TCRdb call, TRBD1, lacks DNA for checking. The CDR3 runs 13 residues. In germline, CDR1 is MNHEY, CDR2 SMNVEV (reference sequence).

The chain combines TRBV6-5 with TRBJ2-7; TCRdb calls TRBD1, which cannot be checked without DNA. Germline lookup yields CDR1 MNHEY and CDR2 SVGAGI. The CDR3 has 14 residues. CDR3 region: CASSYYRDGYEQYF.

The chain is built from TRBV7-2 and TRBJ2-1; the D call of TRBD2 rests on TCRdb alone, since no DNA is present to check it. Per germline, CDR1 SGHTA and CDR2 FQGNSA. The CDR3 covers 20 residues. This CDR3 is CASSLIGPKKWASSYNEQFF.

This chain joins TRBV6-8 and TRBJ2-3; TCRdb proposes TRBD2, but this gene call is untestable without DNA. This CDR3 is built from 16 residues. The germline CDR1 and CDR2 sequences are MNHGY and SAAAGT. CDR3: CASSGSGGGLFDTQYF.

The rearrangement links TRBV5-6 to TRBJ2-3; TCRdb names TRBD2, which stays unverified in the absence of DNA. Germline assignment: CDR1 SGHDT and CDR2 YYEEEE. This CDR3 has 17 amino acids. The CDR3 region is CASSFSLTGGSTDTQYF.

The chain carries TRBV19 and TRBJ1-4; as DNA is missing, the TRBD1 call by TCRdb cannot be tested. The CDR3 length is 14 residues. Germline V gene sequence: CDR1 LNHDA, CDR2 SQIVND (reference sequence). CDR3 sequence: CASNTGSGGEKLFF.

The chain couples TRBV12-3 or TRBV12-4 to TRBJ2-2; TCRdb outputs TRBD2, but without DNA this stays unchecked. This CDR3 is 16 amino acids long. CDR3 sequence reads: CASSLRAGTNTGELFF.

The chain couples TRBV15 to TRBJ2-4; the D gene TCRdb calls, TRBD1, cannot be checked with no DNA. The CDR3 is made up of 16 amino acids. Germline loops: CDR1 LNHNV, CDR2 YYDKDF (reference sequence). CDR3 protein: CATSNAGTRAKNIQYF.

The rearrangement joins TRBV13 to TRBJ2-5; TCRdb's D call, TRBD2, is unchecked because there is no DNA. CDR1 is PRHDT, CDR2 FYEKMQ, per germline (reference sequence). The length of the CDR3 is 14 residues. This CDR3 is CASSFTSGSETQYF.

The rearrangement joins TRBV19 to TRBJ1-5; TCRdb reports TRBD1, a call that lacks DNA to check it against. Germline CDR1 reads LNHDA; CDR2 reads SQIVND (reference sequence). The CDR3 is 14 amino acids. This chain's CDR3 is CASQQPRRDQPQHF.

V usage is TRBV11-2 and J usage is TRBJ2-5. The CDR3 contains 14 residues. Germline V lookup: CDR1 SGHAT, CDR2 FQNNGV. The CDR3: CASSDHRGLETQYF. Drawing the rest from reference TRBV11-2 and TRBJ2-5, the complete variable domain is EAGVAQSPRYKIIEKRQSVAFWCNPISGHATLYWYQQILGQGPKLLIQFQNNGVVDDSQLPKDRFSAERLKGVDSTLKIQPAKLEDSAVYLCASSDHRGLETQYFGPGTRLLVL.

V is TRBV6-1 and J is TRBJ2-6; no DNA is available, so the TRBD2 call from TCRdb remains unchecked. This CDR3 is built from 16 residues. From germline, CDR1 is MNHNS and CDR2 SASEGT. CDR3: CASTLRSSPGANVLTF.

The CDR3 is CASSRPTSAYNEQFF. V is TRBV6-2 or TRBV6-3 and J is TRBJ2-1. Per germline, CDR1 MNHEY and CDR2 SVGEGT. The CDR3 is 15 residues long.

This chain connects TRBV19 to TRBJ1-5; TCRdb lists TRBD1, though no DNA is available to test this call. The CDR3 loop spans 15 amino acids. The germline gives CDR1 LNHDA, CDR2 SQIVND (reference sequence). Here the CDR3 reads CASTPSPDSNQPQHF.

J is TRBJ1-2 and V is TRBV5-6. The CDR3 runs to 15 residues. Germline assignment: CDR1 SGHDT and CDR2 YYEEEE. The CDR3 here is CASSLAGEGVYGYTF.